The rows below give T cell receptor beta chains drawn from one sample of a study of CD8 T cells in Susac syndrome. TCRdb recomputed calls from the immunoSEQ multiplex PCR reads with MiXCR, one row per CDR3 protein. The table lists roughly 150,000 distinct CDR3 sequences, approximately 96% of them singletons. Sequencing was done on a sample of CD8+ T cells from PBMCs. The receptors were gathered from a human donor with multiple sclerosis. The CDR3 runs from the conserved cysteine through the conserved F or W. The D gene is left open where the match is weak. Some rows mark clone size as missing; the rest say once, few, many or name a class of expanded clone.

D,V,size,J,DNA,CDR3
TRBD2,TRBV29-1,NA,TRBJ2-3,TGCAGCGTCAGCGGGGGGCACGAACGGGGGACAGATACGCAGTATTTT,CSVSGGHERGTDTQYF
TRBD2,TRBV11-3,NA,TRBJ2-7,TGTGCCAGCAGCCCGACTAGCGGGGGGGCCTACGAGCAGTACTTC,CASSPTSGGAYEQYF
TRBD1,TRBV15,NA,TRBJ2-5,TGTGCCACCAGCAGAACCGGGACAGGGGGCCTTTATAGGGAGACCCAGTACTTC,CATSRTGTGGLYRETQYF
TRBD2,TRBV15,NA,TRBJ2-3,TGTGCCACCAGCGGCGGGGGGGCGACAGATACGCAGTATTTT,CATSGGGATDTQYF
NA,TRBV28,NA,TRBJ2-5,TGTGCCAGCAGTTTGACCTCCGGACCGTCCCAGTACTTC,CASSLTSGPSQYF
NA,TRBV14,NA,TRBJ2-7,TGTGCCAGCAGCCAAGATAGAAGAGGCGAGCAGTACTTC,CASSQDRRGEQYF
NA,TRBV9,NA,TRBJ2-7,TGTGCCAGCAGCGTAGGGGGAGGATACTACGAGCAGTACTTC,CASSVGGGYYEQYF
TRBD1,TRBV30,once,TRBJ2-1,TGTGCCTGGAGTTCCGGACAGGGTGTATCCTACAATGAGCAGTTCTTC,CAWSSGQGVSYNEQFF
NA,TRBV7-2,NA,TRBJ2-2,TGTGCCAGCAGCTCAAACTATTTAGGTGAAGCCGGGGAGCTGTTTTTT,CASSSNYLGEAGELFF
NA,TRBV21-1,NA,TRBJ2-3,TGTGCCAGCGGGACTAGCGGTTACACAGATACGCAGTATTTT,CASGTSGYTDTQYF
NA,TRBV30,NA,TRBJ2-7,TGTGCCGGGCGGGGGCCACGGGGCGAGCAGTACTTC,CAGRGPRGEQYF
TRBD2,TRBV5-1,NA,TRBJ2-7,TGCGCCAGCAGCTTGAGCGGGGGGATCTCCTACGAGCAGTACTTC,CASSLSGGISYEQYF
NA,TRBV27,NA,TRBJ1-1,TGTGCCAGCACGGATTTCAGAACTGAAGCTTTCTTT,CASTDFRTEAFF
TRBD2,TRBV19,NA,TRBJ2-7,TGTGCCAGTTGGGGGGGTGGGCCCTACGAGCAGTACTTC,CASWGGGPYEQYF
NA,TRBV25-1,NA,TRBJ1-1,TGTGCCAGCAGCGATGCAAAGGAAGCTTTCTTT,CASSDAKEAFF
TRBD1,TRBV4-1,NA,TRBJ2-7,TGCGCCAGCAGCCAGGACAGGGGGCGTGAGCAGTACTTC,CASSQDRGREQYF
NA,TRBV3-1,NA,TRBJ2-3,TGTGCCAGCAGCCTTCTAGCAACTAGCACAGATACGCAGTATTTT,CASSLLATSTDTQYF
NA,TRBV7-2,NA,TRBJ2-5,TGTGCCAGCAGCTCCCCGGCTACGGGGGGCGGGAAGACCCAGTACTTC,CASSSPATGGGKTQYF
NA,TRBV5-6,few,TRBJ2-5,TGTGCCAGCAGCCCCCAAGAGACCCAGTACTTC,CASSPQETQYF
TRBD2,TRBV20-1,NA,TRBJ2-1,TGCAGTGCTAGAGATCGCGGGGGGGTATACAATGAGCAGTTCTTC,CSARDRGGVYNEQFF
TRBD1,TRBV24-1,NA,TRBJ1-2,TGTGCCACGGACAGGGGTTATGGCTACACCTTC,CATDRGYGYTF
NA,TRBV29-1,NA,TRBJ2-7,TGCAGCGTTGAAGGGTACACCCCCCCCTACGAGCAGTACTTC,CSVEGYTPPYEQYF
NA,TRBV7-9,NA,TRBJ2-5,TGTGCCGCACTGAGCGCGGGCCAAGAGACCCAGTACTTC,CAALSAGQETQYF
NA,TRBV30,NA,TRBJ2-5,TGTGCCTGGAGACCCCAGGATGGACAGACGCGGGAGACCCAGTACTTC,CAWRPQDGQTRETQYF
NA,TRBV30,NA,TRBJ1-2,TGTGCCTGGAGTGGCCCAGGCAGGGGTGGGGATGGCTACACCTTC,CAWSGPGRGGDGYTF